Shown below are 4 T cell receptor beta chains from a single sample sequenced in a study of CD39 and CD103 CD8 tumor-infiltrating T cells. Clones were sequenced by immunoSEQ multiplex PCR, and TCRdb holds only the in-frame ones, with some missing. This table holds roughly 15,000 clones, under 95% found once. The sequenced sample was CD8+ T cells sorted from blood. Specified subset: total memory CD8 T cells (CD45RA-CCR7+/-) from blood or uninvolved lymph node. The receptors were gathered from a human donor with head and neck squamous cell carcinoma.

This chain joins TRBV5-1 and TRBJ2-1; D gene ambiguous. Trimming pared 5 bases from V and 3 bases from J, leaving 12 bases between. Looked up from germline, CDR1 is SGHRS and CDR2 is YFSETQ. This CDR3 has 14 amino acids. In nucleotides, the CDR3 is TGCGCCAGCAGTGGGCCACCTTACTACAATGAGCAGTTCTTC. Encoded protein: CASSGPPYYNEQFF. The entire variable domain, with the rest obtained from reference TRBV5-1 and TRBJ2-1, is as follows: KAGVTQTPRYLIKTRGQQVTLSCSPISGHRSVSWYQQTPGQGLQFLFEYFSETQRNKGNFPGRFSGRQFSNSRSEMNVSTLELGDSALYLCASSGPPYYNEQFFGPGTRLTVL.

This rearrangement joins TRBV5-1 to TRBJ1-1; possible D gene TRBD1, 6 bases. CDR1 and CDR2 (germline): SGHRS, YFSETQ. V was shortened by 7 bases and J by 1 base, with 14 bases between the two germline ends. This CDR3 contains 14 residues. CDR3 region: CASFPDSSNTEAFF. CDR3 coding DNA: TGCGCCAGCTTTCCGGACAGCTCGAACACTGAAGCTTTCTTT.

The chain couples TRBV13 to TRBJ1-3; TRBD1 might be the D (5 bases). CDR1 and CDR2 (germline): PRHDT, FYEKMQ (reference sequence). The CDR3 runs 16 residues. Trimming took off 1 base at V and 2 bases at J, with 12 bases between the two ends. The DNA for the CDR3 is TGTGCCAGCAGCTTAGACTCGATGACAGCTGGAAACACCATATATTTT. This translates into CASSLDSMTAGNTIYF.

In its sample, this clone was seen once. The chain employs TRBV19 and TRBJ2-7; 10 bases line up with TRBD1. The CDR3 is 14 amino acids. The ends lost 3 bases at V and 3 bases at J; junction bases unmatched: 2. Germline CDR1 reads LNHDA; CDR2 reads SQIVND (reference sequence). The CDR3 here is CASSIGTGDYEQYF. The CDR3 DNA follows: TGTGCCAGTAGTATTGGGACAGGGGACTACGAGCAGTACTTC.